This T cell receptor (beta chain) was captured in a study of regulatory T cells in long-lasting Graves disease. The CDR3 runs 12 residues. V lost 2 bases, J lost 5 bases, and 9 bases lay in between. In germline, CDR1 is SQVTM, CDR2 ANQGSEA. CDR3 regions were amplified by Arm-PCR using iRepertoire HTBI primers to build TCR beta libraries. MiXCR, applied by TCRdb to the multiplex PCR reads, yields one record per CDR3 protein. Here the sample spans approximately 470,000 distinct CDR3 sequences, 15% to 20% being singletons. Specified time point: newly diagnosed GD, antithyroid drugs for less than 3 months. TCR sequences were obtained from RNA taken from PBMCs. These data were also reused for a study on T cells in Graves' hyperthyroidism and ophthalmopathy.

The rearrangement joins TRBV29-1 to TRBJ2-5, with D uncertain. The sequence derives from a man between 40 and 49 years old with Graves disease. Material: peripheral blood mononuclear cells (PBMCs), obtained at new diagnosis, from a patient treated with antithyroid drugs. CDR3 residues: CSVELAYETQYF. In DNA, the CDR3 is TGCAGCGTTGAATTGGCCTACGAGACCCAGTACTTC.